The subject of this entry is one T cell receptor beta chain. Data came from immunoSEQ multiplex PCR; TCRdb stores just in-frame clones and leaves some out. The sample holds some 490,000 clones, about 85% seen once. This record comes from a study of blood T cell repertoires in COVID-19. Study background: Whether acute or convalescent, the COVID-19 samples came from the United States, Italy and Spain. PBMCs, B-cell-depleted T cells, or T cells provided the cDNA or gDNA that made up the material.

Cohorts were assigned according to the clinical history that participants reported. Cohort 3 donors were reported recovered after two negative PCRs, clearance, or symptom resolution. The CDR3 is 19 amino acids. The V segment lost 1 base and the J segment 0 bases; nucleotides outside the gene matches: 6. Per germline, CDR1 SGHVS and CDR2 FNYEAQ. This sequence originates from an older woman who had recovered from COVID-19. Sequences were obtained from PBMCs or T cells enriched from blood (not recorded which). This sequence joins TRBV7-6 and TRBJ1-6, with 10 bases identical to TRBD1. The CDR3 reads CASSLGPDRGSSYNSPLHF. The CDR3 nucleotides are TGTGCCAGCAGCTTAGGACCGGACAGGGGGAGCTCCTATAATTCACCCCTCCACTTT.